These T cell receptor beta chains were read from a single sample in a study of CDR3 diversity in severe acne. A single record per CDR3 protein comes from TCRdb applying MiXCR to the PCR reads. The table has about 84,000 distinct CDR3 sequences, 45% to 55% seen once. The specimen was blood. The receptors here all came from a male donor in good health, without acne. Both conserved end residues are part of each CDR3. The listing skips clone size in some rows; elsewhere it reads once, few, many or a size class.

abundance	v_gene	j_gene	CDR3aa
NA	TRBV5-1	TRBJ2-7	CASSMPQGAQYF
NA	TRBV19	TRBJ2-1	CASRPGGFDYGYNEQFF
few	TRBV20-1	TRBJ2-6	CSAKRGGANVLTF
NA	TRBV12-3/TRBV12-4	TRBJ1-1	CARGAGRGLTEAFF
NA	TRBV25-1	TRBJ1-1	CASSELTGGACTEAFF
once	TRBV25-1	TRBJ2-7	CASSVPQGTGELYF
few	TRBV2	TRBJ2-5	CASSEVIQETQYF
few	TRBV25-1	TRBJ2-7	CASSDPGQARYEQYF
NA	TRBV10-2	TRBJ2-7	CASSEWREVSSDLYF
few	TRBV19	TRBJ1-5	CASSSYGSNQPQHF
NA	TRBV30	TRBJ1-1	CAWSRGAEAFF
once	TRBV7-7	TRBJ2-7	CASSLEFGTGDYEQYF
few	TRBV25-1	TRBJ1-2	CASSPGRAYGYTF
many	TRBV11-2	TRBJ1-1	CASRRGGSGVSTEAFF
NA	TRBV3-1	TRBJ2-3	CASSLVPPPGLAGVDTQYF
NA	TRBV29-1	TRBJ2-7	CSRQGDSPYEQYF
NA	TRBV11-3	TRBJ1-2	CASSQDNYGYTF
few	TRBV18	TRBJ1-1	CASSGVNTEAFF
NA	TRBV7-6	NA	CASSSRTGGTEAFF
many	TRBV27	TRBJ1-6	CASSLNPERFTLHF
NA	TRBV5-1	TRBJ2-3	CASSLEQGADTQYF
NA	TRBV20-1	TRBJ2-1	CSARRGSNEQFF
few	TRBV5-4	TRBJ2-5	CASSFFSFSVQGTQYF
NA	TRBV7-9	TRBJ1-5	CASSLDRGALGPQHF
NA	TRBV25-1	TRBJ2-3	CASSQASTDTQYF
many	TRBV5-6	TRBJ2-1	CASSLDRGAEGNEQFF
NA	TRBV28	TRBJ1-4	CASRVPAPGGEKLFF
many	TRBV28	TRBJ1-1	CASSPTHVNTEAFF
many	TRBV11-2	TRBJ2-7	CASSLPFTEQPYEQYF
few	TRBV7-2	TRBJ2-5	CASSTPSGTYQETQYF
few	TRBV20-1	TRBJ1-2	CSARVFRAGSDGYTF
NA	TRBV20-1	TRBJ2-5	CSARDMGQGGETRYF
NA	TRBV3-1	TRBJ1-1	CASSQGYGGNTEAFF
once	TRBV6-5	TRBJ2-7	CASSYQSGTGKYEQYF
NA	TRBV19	TRBJ2-7	CASSPSGSWYEQYF
NA	TRBV4-1	TRBJ2-3	CASGRRDTQYF
NA	TRBV20-1	TRBJ2-7	CSATSQLYELYF
NA	TRBV12-5	TRBJ1-1	CASGLDSRNTEAFF
many	TRBV5-1	TRBJ2-7	CASSLDRLRGEQYF
NA	TRBV7-2	TRBJ2-5	CASSSPFRETQYF
NA	TRBV5-6	TRBJ2-7	CASSLDSRGSYEQYF
many	TRBV25-1	TRBJ1-2	CGPNYGYTF
NA	TRBV15	TRBJ2-2	CATSSGEGADTGELFF
NA	TRBV15	TRBJ1-6	CATSSLTGNSPLHF
NA	TRBV5-1	TRBJ1-1	CASSPPTGMNTEAFF
NA	TRBV6-5	TRBJ1-2	CASSWRQGTNYGYTF
many	TRBV10-3	TRBJ1-5	CAIAELYSNQPQHF
few	TRBV5-1	TRBJ2-7	CASSYGTSGRISEQYF
NA	TRBV24-1	TRBJ1-2	CATSDFGRDRGYTF
NA	TRBV20-1	TRBJ2-5	CSATTGIETQYF
many	TRBV12-1	TRBJ2-7	CASSFGPPRDEQYF
NA	TRBV7-9	TRBJ1-1	CASSEVGENTEAFF
NA	TRBV11-2	TRBJ2-3	CASSSGLAGLSTDTQYF
NA	TRBV7-9	TRBJ2-2	CASSLSSGNTRELFF
NA	TRBV2	TRBJ2-7	CASSQREAYEQYF
few	TRBV9	TRBJ1-2	CASSGLTGPDYGYTF
many	TRBV2	TRBJ1-5	CASRQGSNQPQHF
once	TRBV13	TRBJ2-3	CASSLETSGGPSDTQYF